This T cell receptor (beta chain) was sequenced for a study of blood T cell repertoires in COVID-19. TCRdb's table, derived via immunoSEQ multiplex PCR, lists solely in-frame clones and lacks some. Altogether tens of thousands of clones are present, around 80% being singletons, with the ten largest covering 22%. Trimming removed 5 bases from V and 9 bases from J; junction bases left unmatched: 6. Germline V lookup: CDR1 MDHEN, CDR2 SYDVKM. The CDR3 has 12 residues. J is TRBJ2-7 and V is TRBV28; TRBD1 aligns across 8 bases. The TCR was taken from a man at least 80 years old with active or convalescent COVID-19. Sequencing used peripheral blood. In DNA form, the CDR3 reads TGTGCCAGCAGTACAAGAACAGGGGGGCAGTACTTC. It is translated as CASSTRTGGQYF.